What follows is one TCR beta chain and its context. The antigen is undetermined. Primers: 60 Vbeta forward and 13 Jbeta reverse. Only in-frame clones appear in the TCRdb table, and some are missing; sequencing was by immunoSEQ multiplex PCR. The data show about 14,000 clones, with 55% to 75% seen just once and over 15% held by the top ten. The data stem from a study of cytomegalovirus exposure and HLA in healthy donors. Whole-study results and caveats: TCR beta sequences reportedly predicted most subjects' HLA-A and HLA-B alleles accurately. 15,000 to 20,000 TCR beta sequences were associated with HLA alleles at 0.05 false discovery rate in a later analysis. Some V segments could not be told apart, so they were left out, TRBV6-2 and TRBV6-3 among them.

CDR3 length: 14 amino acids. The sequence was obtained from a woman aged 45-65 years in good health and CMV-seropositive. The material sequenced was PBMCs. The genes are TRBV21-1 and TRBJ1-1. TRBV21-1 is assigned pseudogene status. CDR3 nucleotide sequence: TGTGCCAGCACCGGAAATATAGCTAGCACTGAAGCTTTCTTT. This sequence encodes CASTGNIASTEAFF.